The TCR beta chain described here comes from a study of T cell repertoires in aging, cancer and after chemotherapy. General study points: Compared with age-matched healthy donors, untreated hematological or solid cancer patients showed higher blood TCR clonality.

This clonotype rates as medium-sized (0.01 to 0.1%). The antigen is not known. This CDR3 region has 13 residues. Germline V lookup: CDR1 WNHNN, CDR2 SYGVQD (reference sequence). V lost 4 bases and J lost 0, with 6 bases in between. TCR beta rearrangements were amplified from peripheral blood genomic DNA. TRB rearrangements spanning V, D and J were amplified using mixed TRB-A/B primers. From the multiplex PCR reads, TCRdb called clonotypes with MiXCR, one entry per CDR3 protein. The sample holds 12,000 or so distinct CDR3 sequences, under 30% seen once. This chain links TRBV10-1 with TRBJ2-5; unclear D gene. The sequencing sample was made of blood. The receptor was derived from a human donor in good health. CDR3 sequence reads: CASSGPNQETQYF. CDR3 coding DNA: TGCGCCAGCAGTGGTCCGAACCAAGAGACCCAGTACTTC.